The rows below give T cell receptor beta chains drawn from one sample of a study of human CD8 memory T cell subsets. TCRdb reanalyzed the 5' RACE reads and collapses them to one entry per CDR3 protein, without DNA. The repertoire table contains roughly 3,700 distinct CDR3 sequences. The sequencing sample was made of CD8+ effector memory T cells (TEM) sorted from PBMCs. The receptor set was obtained from a human donor in good health. The CDR3 runs from the conserved cysteine through the conserved F or W. Clone size, where shown, is once, few, many, or a class for clones that have expanded.

.	TRBJ2-3	TRBV27	CASSLYPVDRSNTDTQYF
.	TRBJ2-7	TRBV6-1	CASSEGLSYEQYF
medium-sized	TRBJ2-3	TRBV20-1	CSSPDGDWGDTQYF
medium-sized	TRBJ2-3	TRBV7-3	CASSLIVGGTSADTQYF
.	TRBJ2-1	TRBV7-8	CASSLHQLSYNEQFF
.	TRBJ2-7	TRBV6-6	CASSYPGTAYEQYF
.	TRBJ2-2	TRBV7-6	CASSFRTGEFIGELFF
medium-sized	TRBJ2-7	TRBV2	CASTLNSHYEQYF
.	TRBJ1-1	TRBV29-1	CSVKTPNTEAFF
.	TRBJ2-7	TRBV7-8	CASSDTGAEQYF
.	TRBJ2-7	TRBV21-1	CASISGPAYGVEQYF
.	TRBJ2-1	TRBV27	CASSNDPAGQFF
.	TRBJ2-1	TRBV11-2	CASSFHLAENNEQFF
medium-sized	TRBJ2-1	TRBV27	CASIRAPPQFF
.	TRBJ2-5	TRBV20-1	CSAVTGEGQETQYF
.	TRBJ2-5	TRBV7-9	CASSPGEQTQYF
medium-sized	TRBJ2-7	TRBV20-1	CSARDAASGSHYEQYF
.	TRBJ1-5	TRBV19	CASGSNQPQHF
.	TRBJ2-2	TRBV27	CASSPLWDTGELFF
.	TRBJ2-7	TRBV10-3	CAISDERWDYEQYF
medium-sized	TRBJ1-2	TRBV29-1	CSASAGEIYGYTF
medium-sized	TRBJ2-1	TRBV20-1	CSGTSGSNEQFF
.	TRBJ1-1	TRBV7-9	CASSLGGQYTEAFF
medium-sized	TRBJ2-3	TRBV20-1	CSARDIGRELTDTQYF
.	TRBJ2-7	TRBV24-1	CATSDSRARSEQYF
.	TRBJ1-1	TRBV7-9	CASSLGQGAIVEAFF
.	TRBJ2-7	TRBV28	CASSPLPQGALYEQYF
.	TRBJ1-6	TRBV11-2	CASSFDPGVYSPLHF
.	TRBJ2-7	TRBV27	CASSSSGYEQYF
.	TRBJ2-6	TRBV29-1	CSVGTGAPSGANVLTF
.	TRBJ2-3	TRBV27	CASSLTRVGTDTQYF
.	TRBJ2-5	TRBV7-2	CASRTRGRETQYF
.	TRBJ2-7	TRBV27	CASSPTSDYEQYF
.	TRBJ2-3	TRBV4-2	CASSHPTGGGTDTQYF
medium-sized	TRBJ2-1	TRBV12-3/TRBV12-4	CASRLAGEANEQFF
medium-sized	TRBJ2-1	TRBV12-3/TRBV12-4	CASSLLPSGRNEQFF
large	TRBJ1-5	TRBV2	CASSESGGDSNQPQHF
.	TRBJ2-2	TRBV12-1	CASSFRRIRRTRNTGELFF
.	TRBJ1-1	TRBV10-3	CAISEQVDTEAFF
.	TRBJ2-1	TRBV19	CASSITGSGEQFF
large	TRBJ2-7	TRBV20-1	CSAGEGLAGAYEQYF
.	TRBJ1-2	TRBV19	CASSLSEGYGYTF
.	TRBJ1-2	TRBV2	CASSDRDRAGYTF
.	TRBJ1-1	TRBV7-9	CASSHDRGTEAFF
.	TRBJ2-5	TRBV20-1	CSAPRGESETQYF